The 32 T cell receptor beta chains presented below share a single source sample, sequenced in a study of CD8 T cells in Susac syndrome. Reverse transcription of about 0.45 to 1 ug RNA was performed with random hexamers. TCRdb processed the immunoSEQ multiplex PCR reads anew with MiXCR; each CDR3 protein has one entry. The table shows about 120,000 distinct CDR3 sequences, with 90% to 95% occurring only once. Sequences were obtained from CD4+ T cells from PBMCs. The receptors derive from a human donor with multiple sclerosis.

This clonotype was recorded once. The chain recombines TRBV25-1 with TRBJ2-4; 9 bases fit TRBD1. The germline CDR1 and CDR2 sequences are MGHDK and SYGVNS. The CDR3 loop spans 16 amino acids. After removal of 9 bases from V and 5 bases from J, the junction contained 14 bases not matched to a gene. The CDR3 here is CASEWAGTGTENIQYF. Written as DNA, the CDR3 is TGTGCCAGTGAGTGGGCCGGGACAGGGACGGAAAACATTCAGTACTTC.

CDR3 in amino acids: CSVVTTQRERGGELFF. In nucleotides, the CDR3 is TGCAGCGTTGTTACGACCCAGCGGGAGCGGGGCGGGGAGCTGTTTTTT. The chain recombines TRBV29-1 with TRBJ2-2; 8 nucleotides match TRBD2. J was trimmed by 7 bases and V by 4 bases; bases with no gene match: 14. Germline V lookup: CDR1 SQVTM, CDR2 ANQGSEA. The CDR3 covers 16 residues.

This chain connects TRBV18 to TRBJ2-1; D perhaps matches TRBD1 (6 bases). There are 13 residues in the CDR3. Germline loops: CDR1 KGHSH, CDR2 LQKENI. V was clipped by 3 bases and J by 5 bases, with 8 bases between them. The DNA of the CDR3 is TGTGCCAGCTCACCCCAGGGGAACAATGAGCAGTTCTTC. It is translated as CASSPQGNNEQFF.

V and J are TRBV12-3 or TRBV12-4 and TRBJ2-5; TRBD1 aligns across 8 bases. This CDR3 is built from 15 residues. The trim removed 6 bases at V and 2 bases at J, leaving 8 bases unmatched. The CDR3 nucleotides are TGTGCCAGCAGCTTCGACAGGGGCGGACAAGAGACCCAGTACTTC. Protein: CASSFDRGGQETQYF.

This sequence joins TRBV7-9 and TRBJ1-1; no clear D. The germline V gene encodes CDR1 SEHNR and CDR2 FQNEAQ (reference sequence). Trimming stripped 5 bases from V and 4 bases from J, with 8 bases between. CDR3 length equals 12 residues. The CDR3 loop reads CASSRVATEAFF. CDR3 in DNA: TGTGCCAGCAGCCGGGTGGCCACTGAAGCTTTCTTT. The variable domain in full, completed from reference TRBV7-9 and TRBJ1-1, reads DTGVSQNPRHKITKRGQNVTFRCDPISEHNRLYWYRQTLGQGPEFLTYFQNEAQLEKSRLLSDRFSAERPKGSFSTLEIQRTEQGDSAMYLCASSRVATEAFFGQGTRLTVV.

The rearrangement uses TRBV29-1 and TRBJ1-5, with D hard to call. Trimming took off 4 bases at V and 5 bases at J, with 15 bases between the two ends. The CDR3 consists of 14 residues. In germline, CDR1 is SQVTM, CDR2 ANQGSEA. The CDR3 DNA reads TGCAGCGTTGTTGTCAGCGGGGTCCATCAGCCCCAGCATTTT. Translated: CSVVVSGVHQPQHF. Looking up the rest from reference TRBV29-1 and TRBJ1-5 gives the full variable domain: SAVISQKPSRDICQRGTSLTIQCQVDSQVTMMFWYRQQPGQSLTLIATANQGSEATYESGFVIDKFPISRPNLTFSTLTVSNMSPEDSSIYLCSVVVSGVHQPQHFGDGTRLSIL.

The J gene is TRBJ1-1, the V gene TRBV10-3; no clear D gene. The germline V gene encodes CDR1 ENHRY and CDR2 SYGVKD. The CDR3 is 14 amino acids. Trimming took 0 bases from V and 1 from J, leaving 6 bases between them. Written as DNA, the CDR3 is TGTGCCATCAGTGAGTCGTTCGGGAACACTGAAGCTTTCTTT. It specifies CAISESFGNTEAFF.

This chain's CDR3 is CASSLSWSYEQYF. The CDR3 nucleotides read TGTGCCAGCAGCCTCTCTTGGAGTTACGAGCAGTACTTC. The chain joins TRBV6-2 or TRBV6-3 to TRBJ2-7; D uncertain. The CDR3 has 13 amino acids. Germline loops: CDR1 MNHEY, CDR2 SVGEGT. Trimming left V 6 bases short and J 4 bases short, with 13 bases between.

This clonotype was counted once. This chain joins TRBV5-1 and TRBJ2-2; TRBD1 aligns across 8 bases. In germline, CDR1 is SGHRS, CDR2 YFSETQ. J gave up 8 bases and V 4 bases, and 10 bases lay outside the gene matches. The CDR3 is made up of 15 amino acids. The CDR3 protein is CASSNRTGSVGELFF. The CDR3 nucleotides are TGCGCCAGCAGCAACCGGACAGGGTCGGTGGGGGAGCTGTTTTTT.

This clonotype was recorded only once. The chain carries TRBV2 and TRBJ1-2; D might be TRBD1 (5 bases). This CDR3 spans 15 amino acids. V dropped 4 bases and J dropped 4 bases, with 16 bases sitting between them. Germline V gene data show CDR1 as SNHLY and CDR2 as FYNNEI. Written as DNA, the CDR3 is TGTGCCAGCAGTGGACGGGGGGAAGAACGCTATGGCTACACCTTC. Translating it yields CASSGRGEERYGYTF.

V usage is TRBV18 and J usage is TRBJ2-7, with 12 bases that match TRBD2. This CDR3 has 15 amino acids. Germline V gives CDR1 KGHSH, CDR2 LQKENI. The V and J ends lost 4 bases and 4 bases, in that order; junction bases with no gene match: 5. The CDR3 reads CASSREGLAGYEQYF. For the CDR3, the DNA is TGTGCCAGCTCACGAGAAGGACTAGCGGGATACGAGCAGTACTTC.

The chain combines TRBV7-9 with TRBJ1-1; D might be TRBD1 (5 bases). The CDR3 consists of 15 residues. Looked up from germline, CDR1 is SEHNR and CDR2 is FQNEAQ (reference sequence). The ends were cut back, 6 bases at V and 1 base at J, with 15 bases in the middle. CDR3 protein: CASRPLGEGNTEAFF. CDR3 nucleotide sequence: TGTGCCAGCAGACCGTTGGGGGAGGGGAACACTGAAGCTTTCTTT.

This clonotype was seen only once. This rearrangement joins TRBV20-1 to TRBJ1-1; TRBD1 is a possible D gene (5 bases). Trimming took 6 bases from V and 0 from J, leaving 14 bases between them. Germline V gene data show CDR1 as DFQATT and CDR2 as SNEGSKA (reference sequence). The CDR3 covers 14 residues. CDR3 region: CSAPKGVMNTEAFF. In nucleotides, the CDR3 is TGCAGTGCCCCAAAAGGGGTCATGAACACTGAAGCTTTCTTT.

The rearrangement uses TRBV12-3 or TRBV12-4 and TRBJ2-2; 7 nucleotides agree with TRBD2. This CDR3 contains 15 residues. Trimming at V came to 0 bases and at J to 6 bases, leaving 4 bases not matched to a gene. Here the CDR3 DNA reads TGTGCCAGCAGTTTAGCGGGAGGGCTCGCCGGGGAGCTGTTTTTT. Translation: CASSLAGGLAGELFF.

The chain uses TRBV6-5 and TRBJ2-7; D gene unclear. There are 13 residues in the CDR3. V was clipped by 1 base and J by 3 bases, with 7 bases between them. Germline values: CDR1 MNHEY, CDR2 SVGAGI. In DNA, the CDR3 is TGTGCCAGCAGTTACTTACCCAGCTACGAGCAGTACTTC. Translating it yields CASSYLPSYEQYF.

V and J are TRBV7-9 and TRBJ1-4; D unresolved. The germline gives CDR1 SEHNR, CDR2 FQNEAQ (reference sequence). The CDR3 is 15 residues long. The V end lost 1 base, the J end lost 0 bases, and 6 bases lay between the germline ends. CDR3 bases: TGTGCCAGCAGCTTAGGGACGACAACTAATGAAAAACTGTTTTTT. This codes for CASSLGTTTNEKLFF.

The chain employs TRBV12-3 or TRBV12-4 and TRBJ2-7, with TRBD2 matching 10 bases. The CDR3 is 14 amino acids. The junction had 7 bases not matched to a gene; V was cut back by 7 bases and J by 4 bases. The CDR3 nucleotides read TGTGCCAGCACTCAGCGGGAGGGCCCTTACGAGCAGTACTTC. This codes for CASTQREGPYEQYF.

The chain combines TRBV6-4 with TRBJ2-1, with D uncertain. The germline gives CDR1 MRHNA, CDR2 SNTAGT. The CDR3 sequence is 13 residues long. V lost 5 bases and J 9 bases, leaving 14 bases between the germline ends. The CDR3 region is CASSSGPMGEQFF. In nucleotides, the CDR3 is TGTGCCAGCAGTTCCGGGCCCATGGGTGAGCAGTTCTTC.

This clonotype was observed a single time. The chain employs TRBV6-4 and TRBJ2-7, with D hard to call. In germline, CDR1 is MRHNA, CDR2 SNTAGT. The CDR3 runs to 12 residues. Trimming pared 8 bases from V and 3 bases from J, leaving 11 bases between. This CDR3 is CASWAPVYEQYF. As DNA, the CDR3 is TGTGCCAGCTGGGCACCAGTCTACGAGCAGTACTTC.

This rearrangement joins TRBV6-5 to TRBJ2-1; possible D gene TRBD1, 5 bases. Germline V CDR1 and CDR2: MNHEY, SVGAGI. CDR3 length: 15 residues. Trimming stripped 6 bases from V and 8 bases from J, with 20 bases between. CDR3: CASRRIRTSKDEQFF. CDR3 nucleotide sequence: TGTGCCAGCAGACGGATAAGGACATCAAAGGATGAGCAGTTCTTC.

CDR3 DNA: TGTGCCAGTAGGCGGACAGGCTATGGCTACACCTTC. Residues: CASRRTGYGYTF. The V and J genes are TRBV19 and TRBJ1-2; 7 nucleotides agree with TRBD1. V lost 6 bases and J lost 4; bases outside the gene matches: 2. Germline V gene sequence: CDR1 LNHDA, CDR2 SQIVND (reference sequence). The CDR3 spans 12 residues.

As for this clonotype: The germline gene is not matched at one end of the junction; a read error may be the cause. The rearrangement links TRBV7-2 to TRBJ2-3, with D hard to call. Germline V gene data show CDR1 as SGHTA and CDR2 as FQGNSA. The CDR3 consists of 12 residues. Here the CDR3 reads CASSFQALRWDF. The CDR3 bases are TGTGCCAGCAGCTTCCAGGCCCTCCGCTGGGATTTT.

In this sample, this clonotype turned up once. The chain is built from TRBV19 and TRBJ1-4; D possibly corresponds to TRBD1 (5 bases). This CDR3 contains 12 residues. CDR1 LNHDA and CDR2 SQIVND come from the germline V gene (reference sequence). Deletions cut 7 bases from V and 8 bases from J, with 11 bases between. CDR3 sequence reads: CASKRGTEKLFF. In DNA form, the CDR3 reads TGTGCCAGTAAGAGGGGAACGGAAAAACTGTTTTTT.

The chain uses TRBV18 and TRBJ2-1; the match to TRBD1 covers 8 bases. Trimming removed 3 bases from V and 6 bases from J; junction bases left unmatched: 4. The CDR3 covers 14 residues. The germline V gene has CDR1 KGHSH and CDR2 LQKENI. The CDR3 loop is CASSPGQESNEQFF. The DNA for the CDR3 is TGTGCCAGCTCACCGGGACAGGAGAGCAATGAGCAGTTCTTC.

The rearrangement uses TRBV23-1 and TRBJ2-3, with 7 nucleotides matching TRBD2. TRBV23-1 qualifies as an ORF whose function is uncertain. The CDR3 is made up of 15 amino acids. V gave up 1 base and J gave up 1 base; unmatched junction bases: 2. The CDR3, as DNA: TGCGCCAGCAGTCAATTGGGACTATGCACAGATACGCAGTATTTT. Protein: CASSQLGLCTDTQYF.

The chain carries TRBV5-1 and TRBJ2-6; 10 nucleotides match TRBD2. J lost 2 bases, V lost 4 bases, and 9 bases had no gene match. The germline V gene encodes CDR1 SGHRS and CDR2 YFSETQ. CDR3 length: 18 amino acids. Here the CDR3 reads CASSPDLAGVAGANVLTF. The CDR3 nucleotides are TGCGCCAGCAGCCCGGATCTAGCGGGGGTGGCTGGGGCCAACGTCCTGACTTTC.

CDR3 DNA: TGCGCCAGCAGCCAAGAGGAACTCCTGGGGGAGCTGTTTTTT. It specifies CASSQEELLGELFF. The chain uses TRBV4-1 and TRBJ2-2; no clear D gene. Trimming left V 0 bases short and J 8 bases short, with 10 bases between. Germline CDR1 and CDR2: MGHRA and YSYEKL. The CDR3 sequence is 14 residues long.

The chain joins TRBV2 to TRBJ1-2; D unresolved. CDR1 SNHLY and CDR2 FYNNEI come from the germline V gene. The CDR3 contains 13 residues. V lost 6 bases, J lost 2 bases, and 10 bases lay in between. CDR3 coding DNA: TGTGCCAGCAGACCCGACGGCAACTATGGCTACACCTTC. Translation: CASRPDGNYGYTF.

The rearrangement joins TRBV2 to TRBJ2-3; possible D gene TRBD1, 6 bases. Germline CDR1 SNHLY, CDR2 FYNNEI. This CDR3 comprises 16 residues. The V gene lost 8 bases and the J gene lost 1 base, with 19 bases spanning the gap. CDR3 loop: CASPRRTASRTDTQYF. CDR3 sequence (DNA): TGTGCCAGCCCGCGACGGACAGCCTCCCGCACAGATACGCAGTATTTT.

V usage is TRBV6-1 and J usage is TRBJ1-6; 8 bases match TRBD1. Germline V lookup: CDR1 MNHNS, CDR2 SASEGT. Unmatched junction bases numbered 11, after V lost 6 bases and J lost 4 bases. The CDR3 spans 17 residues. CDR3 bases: TGTGCCAGCAGCCTCCGACAGGGGACAGCTTATAATTCACCCCTCCACTTT. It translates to CASSLRQGTAYNSPLHF.

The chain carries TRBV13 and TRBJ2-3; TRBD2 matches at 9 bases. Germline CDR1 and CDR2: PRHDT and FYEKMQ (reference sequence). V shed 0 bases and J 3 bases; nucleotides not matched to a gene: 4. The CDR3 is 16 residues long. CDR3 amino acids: CASSLGPSGGTDTQYF. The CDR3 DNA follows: TGTGCCAGCAGCTTAGGCCCCAGCGGGGGGACAGATACGCAGTATTTT.

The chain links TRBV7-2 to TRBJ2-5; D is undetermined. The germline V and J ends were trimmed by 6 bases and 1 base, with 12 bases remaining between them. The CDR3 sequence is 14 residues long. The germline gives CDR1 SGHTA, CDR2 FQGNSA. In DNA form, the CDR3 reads TGTGCCAGCAGAAAAACCGGTATCCAAGAGACCCAGTACTTC. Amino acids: CASRKTGIQETQYF.